Each of the 24 T cell receptor beta chains below was sequenced from the same sample in a study of human T cells and chemical hapten exposure. Time point of the sample: patch test 2, 6 weeks after DPC sensitization. As to treatment: therapeutic diphenylcyclopropenone sensitization with weekly scalp DPC. TCRdb analysed the RACE reads with MiXCR anew, one entry per CDR3 protein. The sample has about 140,000 distinct CDR3 sequences, approximately 10% seen once. Source: whole blood, taken in connection with sensitization to the hapten diphenylcyclopropenone (DPC). The receptor set was obtained from a woman between 45 and 65 years old with alopecia areata. Some clones in this sample may be carry-over from other donors' samples.

This clonotype was picked up a small number of times. The rearrangement links TRBV12-3 or TRBV12-4 to TRBJ2-5; 12 bases line up with TRBD2. Germline trimming cut 1 base from V and 5 bases from J; bases unmatched to any gene: 8. The CDR3 loop spans 17 amino acids. The CDR3 nucleotides read TGTGCCAGCAGTTTAGGACTAGCGGGAGAGAGTGGGGAGACCCAGTACTTC. Residues: CASSLGLAGESGETQYF.

This clonotype has a count of ten or more. CDR3 sequence (DNA): TGTGCCAGCAGCTTAGGACACAATGAGCAGTTCTTC. Translating it yields CASSLGHNEQFF. This chain connects TRBV7-9 to TRBJ2-1; D remains ambiguous. This CDR3 has 12 amino acids. The ends were cut back, 1 base at V and 5 bases at J, with 3 bases in the middle. Germline CDR1 and CDR2: SEHNR and FQNEAQ (reference sequence).

This clonotype was observed a handful of times. The rearrangement links TRBV29-1 to TRBJ2-1; D ambiguous. Trimming took 8 bases from V and 5 from J, leaving 10 bases between them. The CDR3 loop spans 11 amino acids. CDR1 and CDR2 from the germline V gene are SQVTM and ANQGSEA. The CDR3 nucleotides read TGCAGCATCGGACCCGACAATGAGCAGTTCTTC. The encoded protein is CSIGPDNEQFF.

This clonotype was detected many times. V gene TRBV5-6 combines with J gene TRBJ1-2; unclear D gene. The CDR3 totals 13 residues. Trimming cost V 0 bases and J 2 bases, with 5 bases left between them. Looked up from germline, CDR1 is SGHDT and CDR2 is YYEEEE. CDR3 in amino acids: CASSLAGNYGYTF. CDR3 nucleotide sequence: TGTGCCAGCAGCTTGGCCGGGAACTATGGCTACACCTTC.

This clonotype was detected a few times. The chain links TRBV5-4 to TRBJ2-7, with 10 bases fitting TRBD2. With 0 bases clipped from V and 5 bases from J, the junction kept 5 bases outside the gene matches. The CDR3 totals 15 residues. Germline loops: CDR1 SGHNT, CDR2 YYREEE (reference sequence). CDR3 sequence (DNA): TGTGCCAGCAGCTTGGGAAGCGGGAGGGCCGACGAGCAGTACTTC. Amino acid sequence: CASSLGSGRADEQYF.

The chain carries TRBV5-1 and TRBJ2-1; 8 bases are shared with TRBD2. The CDR3 length is 14 residues. Looked up from germline, CDR1 is SGHRS and CDR2 is YFSETQ. V dropped 2 bases and J dropped 6; count of bases not matched to a gene: 4. This chain's CDR3 is CASSLAGDTNEQFF. CDR3 DNA sequence: TGCGCCAGCAGCTTAGCGGGAGATACCAATGAGCAGTTCTTC.

The rearrangement uses TRBV29-1 and TRBJ2-7, with 9 bases fitting TRBD1. The germline CDR1 and CDR2 sequences are SQVTM and ANQGSEA. Trimming cost V 3 bases and J 5 bases; bases outside gene matches: 11. CDR3 length equals 15 residues. CDR3 region: CSVEPPGTGSHEQYF. For the CDR3, the DNA is TGCAGCGTTGAGCCTCCCGGGACAGGGAGTCACGAGCAGTACTTC.

V is TRBV7-3 and J is TRBJ2-7, with 9 nucleotides matching TRBD2. CDR3 length equals 14 residues. CDR1 SGHTA and CDR2 FQGTGA come from the germline V gene. With V trimmed by 5 bases and J by 5 bases, 7 bases remained unmatched. CDR3 sequence reads: CASSQGGTSNEQYF. CDR3 sequence (DNA): TGTGCCAGCAGCCAGGGCGGGACTAGCAACGAGCAGTACTTC.

This chain links TRBV20-1 with TRBJ2-7; possibly TRBD1 for D (6 bases). Trimming stripped 7 bases from V and 4 bases from J, with 11 bases between. This CDR3 has 11 amino acids. Looked up from germline, CDR1 is DFQATT and CDR2 is SNEGSKA (reference sequence). This chain's CDR3 is CSVGRGYEQYF. In DNA, the CDR3 is TGCAGTGTAGGCAGGGGATACGAGCAGTACTTC.

In this sample, this clonotype turned up a few times. The chain is built from TRBV3-1 and TRBJ2-7; D is possibly TRBD1 (6 bases). V gave up 0 bases and J gave up 2 bases, with 17 bases separating them. The CDR3 spans 17 residues. Per the germline V gene, CDR1 is LGHDT and CDR2 is YNNKEL (reference sequence). CDR3 bases: TGTGCCAGCAGCCAAGAGCGGTACCGGGACATTCCCTACGAGCAGTACTTC. This sequence encodes CASSQERYRDIPYEQYF.

This clonotype was seen at least ten times. V usage is TRBV7-3 and J usage is TRBJ2-7, with TRBD1 identical over 9 bases. Germline-derived CDR1 and CDR2 are SGHTA and FQGTGA. The J segment lost 8 bases and the V segment lost 4 bases, leaving 12 bases of the junction unmatched. The CDR3 extends over 15 amino acids. DNA of the CDR3: TGTGCCAGCAGCTCCGCAGGACAGGGGATGCAACAGCAGTACTTC. It yields the protein CASSSAGQGMQQQYF.

The chain couples TRBV6-2 or TRBV6-3 to TRBJ1-1; D call uncertain. CDR3 length: 13 residues. V dropped 8 bases and J dropped 1 base, with 11 bases sitting between them. Germline CDR1 reads MNHEY; CDR2 reads SVGEGT. The CDR3 region has the DNA TGTGCCAGCGATAATGCACCGAACACTGAAGCTTTCTTT. Translation gives CASDNAPNTEAFF.

This clonotype has a count of ten or more. This chain joins TRBV29-1 and TRBJ2-3; D gene ambiguous. V lost 7 bases, J lost 5 bases, and 19 bases lay in between. CDR1 and CDR2 from the germline V gene are SQVTM and ANQGSEA. This CDR3 is 14 amino acids long. The CDR3 bases are TGCAGCGCCCGCATCGGTGGGCATGGAGATACGCAGTATTTT. Encoded protein: CSARIGGHGDTQYF.

A few counts support this clonotype. The chain employs TRBV10-3 and TRBJ1-6; D is perhaps TRBD1 (6 bases). Deletions cut 8 bases from V and 9 bases from J, with 14 bases between. Germline V lookup: CDR1 ENHRY, CDR2 SYGVKD. The CDR3 totals 13 residues. DNA of the CDR3: TGTGCCATCGGGCCCGGACAGTCTTCACCCCTCCACTTT. Its protein is CAIGPGQSSPLHF.

This clonotype was seen at least ten times. V is TRBV6-2 or TRBV6-3 and J is TRBJ2-1; a possible D gene is TRBD1 (6 bases). V lost 5 bases to trimming and J lost 8 bases, with 19 bases between them. CDR3 length: 15 amino acids. The germline V gene encodes CDR1 MNHEY and CDR2 SVGEGT. The CDR3 DNA sequence: TGTGCCAGCAGTGATCGTTCCACAGGGTTGGATGAGCAGTTCTTC. It is translated as CASSDRSTGLDEQFF.

This clonotype was detected many times. The junction does not match germline at one end; this may be a read error. The chain has TRBV7-9 and TRBJ2-1; D remains unclear. The CDR3 loop spans 8 amino acids. Germline CDR1 reads SEHNR; CDR2 reads FQNEAQ (reference sequence). CDR3 coding DNA: TGTGCCAGCAGCCCTTGGGCCTTC. The encoded protein is CASSPWAF.

The CDR3 region has the DNA TGTGCCAGCAGCTTGGGACTAGCGAGACTCAATGAGCAGTTCTTC. This gives the protein CASSLGLARLNEQFF. The rearrangement uses TRBV5-5 and TRBJ2-1; 8 bases line up with TRBD2. Germline lookup yields CDR1 SGHKS and CDR2 YYEKEE (reference sequence). The CDR3 consists of 15 residues. V dropped 0 bases and J dropped 6; count of bases not matched to a gene: 5.

This clonotype was seen a handful of times. The chain joins TRBV25-1 to TRBJ1-6; TRBD1 matches at 8 bases. With V trimmed by 3 bases and J by 6 bases, 4 bases remained unmatched. This CDR3 region has 15 residues. Per the germline V gene, CDR1 is MGHDK and CDR2 is SYGVNS. For the CDR3, the DNA is TGTGCCAGCAGTGAGGCAGGGGGCAGTAATTCACCCCTCCACTTT. Translated, it gives CASSEAGGSNSPLHF.

This clonotype was counted many times. The chain employs TRBV29-1 and TRBJ1-2; maybe TRBD1 (5 bases). This CDR3 region has 15 residues. V was clipped by 5 bases and J by 4 bases, with 20 bases between them. Per germline, CDR1 SQVTM and CDR2 ANQGSEA. The CDR3 sequence is CSVSLSGRRGYGYTF. The CDR3 coding sequence is TGCAGCGTTTCCTTGTCAGGGAGACGCGGCTATGGCTACACCTTC.

Ten or more counts support this clonotype. One junction end disagrees with the germline gene, perhaps due to a read error. This chain connects TRBV12-3 or TRBV12-4 to TRBJ2-5, with TRBD2 identical over 7 bases. The CDR3 covers 12 residues. In DNA form, the CDR3 reads TGTGCCAGCAGCCCTTGGTCCGGGACTACGACCTTC. Translation gives CASSPWSGTTTF.

The CDR3 bases are TGTGCCAGCAGCCCTAGCGGAACTAGCGAGCAGTACTTC. Translating it yields CASSPSGTSEQYF. The chain links TRBV7-3 to TRBJ2-7; 7 nucleotides match TRBD2. The trim removed 5 bases at V and 6 bases at J, leaving 7 bases unmatched. This CDR3 contains 13 residues. Per germline, CDR1 SGHTA and CDR2 FQGTGA.

This clonotype showed up just a few times. The V call is TRBV5-1, the J call TRBJ1-6, with 8 bases aligning to TRBD1. J lost 7 bases, V lost 4 bases, and 7 bases had no gene match. The germline gives CDR1 SGHRS, CDR2 YFSETQ. The CDR3 is 15 residues long. CDR3 nucleotide sequence: TGCGCCAGCAGCGGTACTACAGGGGGGAATTCACCCCTCCACTTT. This sequence encodes CASSGTTGGNSPLHF.

This clonotype was detected ten times or more. The chain recombines TRBV18 with TRBJ1-5; D gene uncertain. Germline assignment: CDR1 KGHSH and CDR2 LQKENI. Trimming stripped 2 bases from V and 4 bases from J, with 3 bases between. The CDR3 has 12 amino acids. For the CDR3, the DNA is TGTGCCAGCTCACCAGGGAATCAGCCCCAGCATTTT. The encoded protein is CASSPGNQPQHF.

The chain has TRBV14 and TRBJ2-1; 9 bases are shared with TRBD2. Germline trimming cut 0 bases from V and 5 bases from J; bases unmatched to any gene: 11. The CDR3 extends over 18 amino acids. Germline V gene sequence: CDR1 SGHDN, CDR2 FVKESK. CDR3 sequence (DNA): TGTGCCAGCAGCCAAGAAACTCTAGCGGGACGCCTAAACAATGAGCAGTTCTTC. Amino acid sequence: CASSQETLAGRLNNEQFF.